This TCR beta chain was obtained from a study of blood T cell repertoires in COVID-19. Across the study: Sources were T cells, B-cell-depleted T cells, or PBMCs; the material itself was cDNA or gDNA.

This CDR3 has 16 residues. With 4 bases removed from V and 0 bases from J, the gap between germline ends came to 14 bases. In germline, CDR1 is MNHNS, CDR2 SASEGT. In the original processing: The assay estimated nucleated cells by amplifying reference gene primers. TCRdb keeps only in-frame clones here, not all; method: immunoSEQ multiplex PCR. V and J calls and clone size follow that table, whereas D and trimming were derived from the DNA. The repertoire holds about 170,000 clones, with approximately 85% as singletons. The chain combines TRBV6-1 with TRBJ2-3; no definite D call. The sequencing input was peripheral blood. The sequence was obtained from a man at least 80 years old with COVID-19, enrolled during active disease. The CDR3, as DNA: TGTGCCAGCAGTGCGTTGTCAGACTTTAGCACAGATACGCAGTATTTT. The encoded protein is CASSALSDFSTDTQYF.